These 32 T cell receptor beta chains came from one sample sequenced in a study of immune heterogeneity within non-small cell lung tumors. CDR3 of TCR beta was amplified by multiplex PCR that used 32 V and 13 J primers. Each CDR3 protein gets one entry after TCRdb re-called the multiplex PCR reads with MiXCR. The sample carries 9,500 or so distinct CDR3 sequences, 26% recorded once. Bulk tumor genomic DNA constituted the template, at 600 ng per sample. Widely spaced biopsies, several per primary tumor, were obtained at surgery. These patients got curative surgery after being newly diagnosed with untreated non-small cell lung cancer. Sequencing was done on a sample of lung tumor tissue. All receptors come from a woman aged 45 to 65 with non-small cell lung cancer.

This clonotype was counted ten times or more. This chain joins TRBV18 and TRBJ1-1; D remains ambiguous. Between the trimmed V and J ends, which lost 0 bases and 2 bases, there was a span of 7 bases. Germline V gene sequence: CDR1 KGHSH, CDR2 LQKENI. CDR3 size: 14 residues. The CDR3 sequence: CASSPPGPNTEAFF. DNA for the CDR3: TGTGCCAGCTCACCACCAGGACCAAACACTGAAGCTTTCTTT.

Ten or more counts support this clonotype. J is TRBJ2-1 and V is TRBV27; a weak D match, TRBD1 (5 bases). The germline V gene encodes CDR1 MNHEY and CDR2 SMNVEV (reference sequence). The CDR3 runs 15 residues. With 2 bases removed from V and 4 bases from J, the gap between germline ends came to 12 bases. The CDR3 DNA follows: TGTGCCAGCAGTTTACGGCAGGGTGTATACAATGAGCAGTTCTTC. This translates into CASSLRQGVYNEQFF.

This clonotype is labeled medium-sized (0.01 to 0.1%). This chain uses TRBV20-1 with TRBJ1-1, with a weak D call TRBD1 (5 bases). Trimming took off 6 bases at V and 0 bases at J, with 14 bases between the two ends. The CDR3 runs 14 residues. The germline V gene encodes CDR1 DFQATT and CDR2 SNEGSKA (reference sequence). Here the CDR3 DNA reads TGCAGTGCAAAGGACGGGACGGTGAACACTGAAGCTTTCTTT. Protein product: CSAKDGTVNTEAFF.

The table lists this clonotype with many counts. The chain carries TRBV14 and TRBJ1-1; D may be TRBD1 (5 bases). CDR1 and CDR2 (germline): SGHDN, FVKESK. Trimming removed 3 bases at V and 1 base at J, with 9 bases between. CDR3 length equals 14 residues. In DNA form, the CDR3 reads TGTGCCAGCAGCCAGACGACAGCGAACACTGAAGCTTTCTTT. This gives the protein CASSQTTANTEAFF.

The V and J genes are TRBV20-1 and TRBJ2-1; 7 bases agree with TRBD2. Trimming cost V 5 bases and J 0 bases; bases outside gene matches: 10. CDR1 is DFQATT, CDR2 SNEGSKA, per germline (reference sequence). The CDR3 is 16 amino acids. CDR3 amino acids: CSAGPTGRVSYNEQFF. The DNA of the CDR3 is TGCAGTGCTGGGCCCACGGGGAGGGTCTCCTACAATGAGCAGTTCTTC.

This clonotype is labeled medium-sized. The chain joins TRBV20-1 to TRBJ1-5, with D uncertain. In germline, CDR1 is DFQATT, CDR2 SNEGSKA (reference sequence). The CDR3 length is 14 residues. V gave up 1 base and J gave up 6 bases, with 13 bases separating them. In nucleotides, the CDR3 is TGCAGTGCTAGAGGCGGGTGGCAAGGTCAGCCCCAGCATTTT. Encoded protein: CSARGGWQGQPQHF.

A note on this clonotype: This sequence may be a read error, since a much larger clone differs from it by one base. The chain links TRBV28 to TRBJ1-5; D unclear. This CDR3 is built from 16 residues. Germline-derived CDR1 and CDR2 are MDHEN and SYDVKM. Trimming took off 4 bases at V and 6 bases at J, with 19 bases between the two ends. The DNA of the CDR3 is TGTGCCAGCAGTTCTCCCCCTAGGCGGCTCAGTCAGCCCCAGCATTTT. Protein product: CASSSPPRRLSQPQHF.

As regards this clonotype: At one of its ends the junction is not consistent with the germline gene, which may arise from a read error. V gene TRBV6-5 combines with J gene TRBJ2-5; D ambiguous. The germline gives CDR1 MNHEY, CDR2 SVGAGI. The CDR3 extends over 13 amino acids. Here the CDR3 reads CASIYYGQETQYF. The CDR3 nucleotides are TGTGCCAGCATTTACTACGGACAAGAGACCCAGTACTTC.

With regard to this clonotype: At one boundary the junction diverges from the germline segment, which might be a read error. The J gene is TRBJ1-2, the V gene TRBV5-4, with D unclear. The CDR3 sequence is 14 residues long. In germline, CDR1 is SGHNT, CDR2 YYREEE (reference sequence). CDR3 loop: CAISLDSLNSGYTF. CDR3 DNA sequence: TGTGCCATCAGCTTGGATTCTCTGAATAGTGGCTACACCTTC.

Notes on this clonotype: A much larger clone is a single base away; this may be a read error. DNA of the CDR3: TGTGCCAGCAGTACGACCCAGGGAGACGAGCAGTACTTC. This sequence encodes CASSTTQGDEQYF. This rearrangement joins TRBV6-1 to TRBJ2-7; TRBD1 or TRBD2 may be the D gene (5 bases each). The CDR3 runs 13 residues. Trimming cost V 5 bases and J 5 bases, with 13 bases left between them. Germline CDR1 is MNHNS and CDR2 is SASEGT.

This clonotype has only a few counts. The chain is built from TRBV11-1 and TRBJ2-1; D not certain. The CDR3 is 15 residues long. Germline CDR1 is SGHAT and CDR2 is FQDESV (reference sequence). The germline V and J ends were trimmed by 8 bases and 0 bases, with 14 bases remaining between them. The CDR3 sequence is CASVEIPSSYNEQFF. As DNA, the CDR3 is TGTGCCAGCGTGGAGATCCCCAGCTCCTACAATGAGCAGTTCTTC.

This clonotype was detected ten times or more. The chain joins TRBV20-1 to TRBJ2-3; D is perhaps TRBD2 (6 bases). The CDR3 loop spans 15 amino acids. V lost 6 bases and J lost 2, with 18 bases in between. The germline gives CDR1 DFQATT, CDR2 SNEGSKA (reference sequence). CDR3 nucleotide sequence: TGCAGTGCCACGACTAGTCCGAGGATCACAGATACGCAGTATTTT. This sequence encodes CSATTSPRITDTQYF.

This clonotype was counted between two and nine times. The rearrangement links TRBV5-4 to TRBJ2-3; perhaps TRBD1 as D (6 bases). This CDR3 has 14 residues. CDR1 and CDR2 (germline): SGHNT, YYREEE (reference sequence). Trimming shortened V by 4 bases and J by 0 bases, and 9 bases separated the two germline ends. DNA for the CDR3: TGTGCCAGCAGCGTTGGACAGAGCACAGATACGCAGTATTTT. Translated: CASSVGQSTDTQYF.

To note about this clonotype: Because the CDR3 is missing its conserved closing phenylalanine or tryptophan, this is likely a read error. The DNA is left out, because the CDR3 cannot be placed on it with certainty; the CDR3 is given as TCRdb lists it. The rearrangement links TRBV9 to TRBJ2-3; the table's TRBD2 call for D was not verified on the DNA. 17 amino acids form the CDR3, both terminal residues included. Germline CDR1 SGDLS, CDR2 YYNGEE. The CDR3 loop reads CASSASPGPSLGQYFGP.

This clonotype was counted at least ten times. This rearrangement joins TRBV5-6 to TRBJ2-7; no reliable D call. The ends were cut back, 4 bases at V and 4 bases at J, with 12 bases in the middle. This CDR3 is 13 amino acids long. Germline V CDR1 and CDR2: SGHDT, YYEEEE. The CDR3 sequence is CASSVSHQYEQYF. Written as DNA, the CDR3 is TGTGCCAGCAGCGTGAGCCATCAATACGAGCAGTACTTC. The full variable domain, rest sourced from reference TRBV5-6 and TRBJ2-7, is DAGVTQSPTHLIKTRGQQVTLRCSPKSGHDTVSWYQQALGQGPQFIFQYYEEEERQRGNFPDRFSGHQFPNYSSELNVNALLLGDSALYLCASSVSHQYEQYFGPGTRLTVT.

With regard to this clonotype: One base away lies a much larger clone, so this may be a sequencing read error. The chain combines TRBV27 with TRBJ2-1; D possibly uses TRBD1 or TRBD2 (5 bases each). The CDR3 consists of 14 residues. CDR1 MNHEY and CDR2 SMNVEV come from the germline V gene (reference sequence). CDR3 coding DNA: TGTGACAGCAGCCAACTCTACGGGGACGATGAGCAGTTCTTC. Its protein is CDSSQLYGDDEQFF.

Regarding this clonotype: This may come from a read error, since a much larger clone is one base off. The chain uses TRBV5-1 and TRBJ2-2, with D maybe TRBD2 (6 bases). CDR1 and CDR2 (germline): SGHRS, YFSETQ. CDR3 length: 15 amino acids. The CDR3 DNA sequence: TGCGCCAGCAGCACTTTGATAGGGGCCACCGGGGGGCTGTTTTTT. It specifies CASSTLIGATGGLFF.

This clonotype has just a few counts. This chain links TRBV6-1 with TRBJ2-5; D is possibly TRBD1 (6 bases). The V gene's germline CDR1 is MNHNS and CDR2 SASEGT. The length of the CDR3 is 15 residues. Trimming took off 5 bases at V and 4 bases at J, with 17 bases between the two ends. The CDR3 nucleotides read TGTGCCAGCAGTTCGACCCAGGGGCTGGGAGAGACCCAGTACTTC. Translated, it gives CASSSTQGLGETQYF.

The gene calls are TRBV2 and TRBJ1-5, with 12 bases lining up with TRBD1. This CDR3 has 16 amino acids. Germline loops: CDR1 SNHLY, CDR2 FYNNEI. Trimming took 8 bases from V and 4 from J; bases not matched to a gene: 9. The CDR3 loop is CASHRDRGPGNQPQHF. For the CDR3, the DNA is TGTGCCAGCCACCGGGACAGGGGGCCGGGGAATCAGCCCCAGCATTTT. Complete variable domain (other parts from reference TRBV2 and TRBJ1-5): EPEVTQTPSHQVTQMGQEVILRCVPISNHLYFYWYRQILGQKVEFLVSFYNNEISEKSEIFDDQFSVERPDGSNFTLKIRSTKLEDSAMYFCASHRDRGPGNQPQHFGDGTRLSIL.

This clonotype was detected many times. This chain links TRBV11-3 with TRBJ1-1, with D perhaps matching TRBD1 (6 bases). The CDR3 totals 11 residues. The germline V and J ends were trimmed by 1 base and 11 bases, with 8 bases remaining between them. Per germline, CDR1 SGHNT and CDR2 YENEEA. CDR3 protein: CASSLGTDAFF. The CDR3, as DNA: TGTGCCAGCAGCTTAGGGACAGACGCTTTCTTT. The entire variable domain, with the rest obtained from reference TRBV11-3 and TRBJ1-1, is as follows: EAGVVQSPRYKIIEKKQPVAFWCNPISGHNTLYWYLQNLGQGPELLIRYENEEAVDDSQLPKDRFSAERLKGVDSTLKIQPAELGDSAVYLCASSLGTDAFFGQGTRLTVV.

In its sample, this clonotype was seen many times. The chain carries TRBV10-3 and TRBJ1-6; no definite D call. The CDR3 is 14 amino acids. V was pared by 3 bases and J by 8 bases, with 11 bases between. Germline V gives CDR1 ENHRY, CDR2 SYGVKD. CDR3 region: CAISEGWSDSPLHF. CDR3 sequence (DNA): TGTGCCATCAGTGAAGGCTGGAGTGATTCACCCCTCCACTTT.

The J gene is TRBJ2-7, the V gene TRBV7-2; possibly TRBD2 for D (5 bases). The V gene lost 5 bases and the J gene lost 2 bases, with 13 bases spanning the gap. Germline CDR1 and CDR2: SGHTA and FQGNSA. The CDR3 is 14 amino acids. The CDR3 protein is CASSVSAVTYEQYF. The DNA of the CDR3 is TGTGCCAGCAGCGTGTCAGCGGTAACCTACGAGCAGTACTTC. The entire variable domain, with the rest obtained from reference TRBV7-2 and TRBJ2-7, is as follows: GAGVSQSPSNKVTEKGKDVELRCDPISGHTALYWYRQSLGQGLEFLIYFQGNSAPDKSGLPSDRFSAERTGGSVSTLTIQRTQQEDSAVYLCASSVSAVTYEQYFGPGTRLTVT.

This clonotype was seen ten or more times. The rearrangement links TRBV9 to TRBJ2-7; 9 nucleotides align to TRBD1. Germline values: CDR1 SGDLS, CDR2 YYNGEE. The CDR3 covers 15 residues. Losses at the gene ends were 0 bases for V and 3 bases for J; bases not matched to a gene: 4. CDR3 DNA sequence: TGTGCCAGCAGCGTAGGGGGACAGGGCTACTACGAGCAGTACTTC. Translating gives CASSVGGQGYYEQYF.

Notes on this clonotype: Given a much more abundant clone one base away, this may be a read error. CDR3: CASSLDRGNTIYF. The CDR3 nucleotides are TGTGCCAGCAGTTTGGACAGGGGAAACACCATATATTTT. The V and J genes are TRBV6-2 or TRBV6-3 and TRBJ1-3; 7 bases match TRBD1. The germline V gene encodes CDR1 MNHEY and CDR2 SVGEGT. The ends lost 4 bases at V and 4 bases at J; junction bases unmatched: 1. The CDR3 is 13 residues long.

A note on this clonotype: A much larger clone sits a single nucleotide away, making a read error possible. This chain links TRBV6-1 with TRBJ2-7; 7 nucleotides match TRBD2. The CDR3 length is 15 residues. Trimming at V came to 6 bases and at J to 0 bases, leaving 8 bases not matched to a gene. The germline V gene encodes CDR1 MNHNS and CDR2 SASEGT. The CDR3 DNA reads as TGTGCCAGCAGGCCCAGGACTAGAGGCTCCTACGAGCAGTACTTC. Encoded protein: CASRPRTRGSYEQYF.

There are many counts of this clonotype. The chain is built from TRBV12-3 or TRBV12-4 and TRBJ1-1; unclear D gene. The CDR3 extends over 13 amino acids. Between the trimmed V and J ends, which lost 6 bases and 4 bases, there was a span of 12 bases. The DNA for the CDR3 is TGTGCCAGCAGCCTAGGGCCTTCCACTGAAGCTTTCTTT. Residues: CASSLGPSTEAFF.

The chain combines TRBV2 with TRBJ2-5, with D perhaps matching TRBD2 (6 bases). This CDR3 contains 18 residues. Trimming took off 1 base at V and 4 bases at J, with 22 bases between the two ends. Germline V gene lookup returns CDR1 SNHLY and CDR2 FYNNEI. CDR3 protein: CASSEEGLAVLWSETQYF. CDR3 DNA sequence: TGTGCCAGCAGTGAAGAGGGGTTAGCGGTGTTATGGTCAGAGACCCAGTACTTC. Full variable domain (missing parts from reference TRBV2 and TRBJ2-5): EPEVTQTPSHQVTQMGQEVILRCVPISNHLYFYWYRQILGQKVEFLVSFYNNEISEKSEIFDDQFSVERPDGSNFTLKIRSTKLEDSAMYFCASSEEGLAVLWSETQYFGPGTRLLVL.

Notes on this clonotype: This may arise from a read error, as a much more abundant clone is one base away. The V call is TRBV5-6, the J call TRBJ2-5, with D unclear. The V gene lost 5 bases and the J gene lost 2 bases, with 28 bases spanning the gap. The CDR3 sequence is 19 residues long. The germline gives CDR1 SGHDT, CDR2 YYEEEE. The CDR3 sequence: CASRQRNARTEVAQETQYF. CDR3 DNA: TGTGCCAGCAGACAAAGGAACGCCAGGACCGAGGTGGCTCAAGAGACCCAGTACTTC. Using reference TRBV5-6 and TRBJ2-5 for the parts outside the CDR3, the full variable domain is DAGVTQSPTHLIKTRGQQVTLRCSPKSGHDTVSWYQQALGQGPQFIFQYYEEEERQRGNFPDRFSGHQFPNYSSELNVNALLLGDSALYLCASRQRNARTEVAQETQYFGPGTRLLVL.

Worth noting for this clonotype: This sequence may be a read error, since a much larger clone differs from it by one base. The CDR3 bases are TGTGCCAGCAGTTCCGGGGCCCACGAGCAGTACTTC. It encodes CASSSGAHEQYF. The rearrangement joins TRBV12-3 or TRBV12-4 to TRBJ2-7; TRBD1 or TRBD2 may be the D gene (5 bases each). The CDR3 runs to 12 residues. The V gene lost 4 bases and the J gene lost 5 bases, with 9 bases spanning the gap.

On this clonotype itself: A read error may explain this, as a much larger clone is one base away. The V gene is TRBV4-1, the J gene TRBJ2-7; D is unclear. Deletions cut 2 bases from V and 3 bases from J, with 11 bases between. Germline V lookup: CDR1 MGHRA, CDR2 YSYEKL. The CDR3 sequence is 14 residues long. The CDR3 here is CASSQFGSFYEQYF. In DNA, the CDR3 is TGCGCCAGCAGCCAATTTGGTAGCTTCTACGAGCAGTACTTC.

This clonotype was counted only a few times. The chain employs TRBV5-1 and TRBJ2-5, with D possibly matching TRBD2 (5 bases). The germline CDR1 and CDR2 sequences are SGHRS and YFSETQ. V lost 4 bases to trimming and J lost 4 bases, with 8 bases between them. CDR3 size: 12 residues. CDR3 region: CASSPGGETQYF. CDR3 coding DNA: TGCGCCAGCAGCCCAGGAGGAGAGACCCAGTACTTC.

This clonotype occurred many times. J is TRBJ2-1 and V is TRBV7-2; D is possibly TRBD1 or TRBD2 (5 bases each). From germline, CDR1 is SGHTA and CDR2 FQGNSA. V lost 6 bases and J lost 2, with 14 bases in between. The CDR3 covers 15 residues. The DNA for the CDR3 is TGTGCCAGCAGTCGGGACCCCGGAGCCTACAATGAGCAGTTCTTC. Translating it yields CASSRDPGAYNEQFF.